This TCR beta chain was identified in a study of T cell responses to AZD1222 COVID-19 vaccine. As for this clone: What it binds is unknown.

The data were produced by immunoSEQ multiplex PCR, yet TCRdb's version contains in-frame clones alone and is incomplete. The repertoire holds 80,000 to 100,000 clones, with 85% to 90% as singletons. Study-wide points: All repertoire sampling was performed exclusively after the peak T cell response.

The CDR3 contains 11 residues. Germline V gene sequence: CDR1 SGDLS, CDR2 YYNGEE. V lost 4 bases and J 5 bases, leaving 6 bases between the germline ends. The specimen comprised peripheral blood, sampled on day 0 of MenACWY control vaccination. The receptor was derived from an adult in good health. This chain connects TRBV9 to TRBJ1-2; D not certain. The CDR3: CASSSAYGYTF. CDR3 nucleotide sequence: TGTGCCAGCAGCTCAGCGTATGGCTACACCTTC.